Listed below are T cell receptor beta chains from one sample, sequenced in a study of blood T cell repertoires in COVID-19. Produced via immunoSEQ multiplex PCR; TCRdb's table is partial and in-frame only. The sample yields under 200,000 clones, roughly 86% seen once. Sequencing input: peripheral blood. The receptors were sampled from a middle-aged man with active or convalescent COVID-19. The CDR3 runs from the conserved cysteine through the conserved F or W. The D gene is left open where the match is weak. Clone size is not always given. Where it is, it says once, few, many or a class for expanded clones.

CDR3nt: TGTGCCAGTAGTTCTCGGACAGGACACACTGAAGCTTTCTTT; CDR3aa: CASSSRTGHTEAFF; v_gene: TRBV19; d_gene: TRBD1; j_gene: TRBJ1-1; abundance: NA
CDR3nt: TGTGCCAGCAGTTCCCGACAGACACATCAGCCCCAGCATTTT; CDR3aa: CASSSRQTHQPQHF; v_gene: TRBV28; d_gene: NA; j_gene: TRBJ1-5; abundance: NA
CDR3nt: TGTGCCAGCAGTCCTCGGGACAGGGTTGGGGTGTCGCCCCAGCATTTT; CDR3aa: CASSPRDRVGVSPQHF; v_gene: TRBV28; d_gene: TRBD1; j_gene: TRBJ1-5; abundance: NA
CDR3nt: TGTGCCAGCAGCTTGGTACGCAGAGCCAAAAACATTCAGTACTTC; CDR3aa: CASSLVRRAKNIQYF; v_gene: TRBV5-7; d_gene: NA; j_gene: TRBJ2-4; abundance: NA
CDR3nt: TGTGCGTTGGGGACAGGGGGAGAAGAGACCCAGTACTTC; CDR3aa: CALGTGGEETQYF; v_gene: TRBV30; d_gene: TRBD1; j_gene: TRBJ2-5; abundance: NA
CDR3nt: TGTGCCAGCACCTTAACCGGGGGCACTGAAGCTTTCTTT; CDR3aa: CASTLTGGTEAFF; v_gene: TRBV14; d_gene: NA; j_gene: TRBJ1-1; abundance: few
CDR3nt: TGCAGCGTCGCCAGGGGAAAGGGCACTGAAGCTTTCTTT; CDR3aa: CSVARGKGTEAFF; v_gene: TRBV29-1; d_gene: NA; j_gene: TRBJ1-1; abundance: NA
CDR3nt: TGTGCCAGCAGTTACTCAGACAGGGAAGGGCAGTACTTC; CDR3aa: CASSYSDREGQYF; v_gene: TRBV6-2/TRBV6-3; d_gene: TRBD1; j_gene: TRBJ2-7; abundance: NA
CDR3nt: TGTGCCAGCAGTTACTCGAAGCAAGATTCGACAGGGGTGCCGACCCAAGAGACCCAGTACTTC; CDR3aa: CASSYSKQDSTGVPTQETQYF; v_gene: TRBV6-2/TRBV6-3; d_gene: TRBD1; j_gene: TRBJ2-5; abundance: NA
CDR3nt: TGTGCCAGCAGCCCGGACAGGGCGGATGAAAAACTGTTTTTT; CDR3aa: CASSPDRADEKLFF; v_gene: TRBV9; d_gene: TRBD1; j_gene: TRBJ1-4; abundance: NA
CDR3nt: TGTGCCAGCAGTATCTCACCGGGGTTGCGCAATCAGCCCCAGCATTTT; CDR3aa: CASSISPGLRNQPQHF; v_gene: TRBV2; d_gene: NA; j_gene: TRBJ1-5; abundance: NA
CDR3nt: TGTGCCAGCAGGCTAAAGGGGGGGGGCTCCTACAATGAGCAGTTCTTC; CDR3aa: CASRLKGGGSYNEQFF; v_gene: TRBV5-4; d_gene: NA; j_gene: TRBJ2-1; abundance: NA
CDR3nt: TGCGCCAGCAGCCCCGGTTTAGGGACAGCCGACAATCAGCCCCAGCATTTT; CDR3aa: CASSPGLGTADNQPQHF; v_gene: TRBV4-1; d_gene: TRBD1; j_gene: TRBJ1-5; abundance: NA
CDR3nt: TGTGCCACCAGCAGAGATAAGGGGTGGAATCAGCCCCAGCATTTT; CDR3aa: CATSRDKGWNQPQHF; v_gene: TRBV15; d_gene: NA; j_gene: TRBJ1-5; abundance: few
CDR3nt: TGTGCCAGCAGTTCACAGGCTCAGGTCTCACGGGAGCAGTACTTC; CDR3aa: CASSSQAQVSREQYF; v_gene: TRBV6-5; d_gene: NA; j_gene: TRBJ2-7; abundance: NA
CDR3nt: TGTGCCAGCAGGGGCCCCAGTACTGAAGCTTTCTTT; CDR3aa: CASRGPSTEAFF; v_gene: TRBV2; d_gene: NA; j_gene: TRBJ1-1; abundance: NA
CDR3nt: TGTGCCAGCAGCTCCCCGCAATCAGCGACTAACTATGGCTACACCTTC; CDR3aa: CASSSPQSATNYGYTF; v_gene: TRBV5-4; d_gene: NA; j_gene: TRBJ1-2; abundance: NA
CDR3nt: TGTGCCAGCAGCTTGGGAGACAGGGGGGGGGAGACCCAGTACTTC; CDR3aa: CASSLGDRGGETQYF; v_gene: TRBV5-4; d_gene: TRBD1; j_gene: TRBJ2-5; abundance: NA
CDR3nt: TGCGCCAGCAGCTTGGCAGGGGGGTATGAGCAGTTCTTC; CDR3aa: CASSLAGGYEQFF; v_gene: TRBV5-1; d_gene: NA; j_gene: TRBJ2-1; abundance: NA
CDR3nt: TGTGCCAGCAGTTTAGTGGGACAGGAGGGTTCACCCCTCCACTTT; CDR3aa: CASSLVGQEGSPLHF; v_gene: TRBV27; d_gene: TRBD1; j_gene: TRBJ1-6; abundance: NA
CDR3nt: TGCGCCAGCAGCCAAGCCCAGGGTAGCAATCAGCCCCAGCATTTT; CDR3aa: CASSQAQGSNQPQHF; v_gene: TRBV4-3; d_gene: NA; j_gene: TRBJ1-5; abundance: NA
CDR3nt: TGTGCCAGCAGCTCCTTAAAGGACAGCGCGAACACTGAAGCTTTCTTT; CDR3aa: CASSSLKDSANTEAFF; v_gene: TRBV13; d_gene: NA; j_gene: TRBJ1-1; abundance: NA
CDR3nt: TGTGCCAGCAGCCAAGGAGTCGGGGACCAAGAGACCCAGTACTTC; CDR3aa: CASSQGVGDQETQYF; v_gene: TRBV3-1/TRBV3-2; d_gene: NA; j_gene: TRBJ2-5; abundance: NA
CDR3nt: TGTGCCAGCAGAGGGACAGGGATTTATCAGCCCCAGCATTTT; CDR3aa: CASRGTGIYQPQHF; v_gene: TRBV2; d_gene: TRBD1; j_gene: TRBJ1-5; abundance: once
CDR3nt: TGTGCCTGGACCCGGCAGGGGACTTCACCCCTCCACTTT; CDR3aa: CAWTRQGTSPLHF; v_gene: TRBV30; d_gene: NA; j_gene: TRBJ1-6; abundance: NA
CDR3nt: TGTGCCAGCAGTCGACTAGCGGGGATCTACGAGCAGTACTTC; CDR3aa: CASSRLAGIYEQYF; v_gene: TRBV6-6; d_gene: TRBD2; j_gene: TRBJ2-7; abundance: once
CDR3nt: TGTGCCAGCAGCTTCACCGGGCGGGATCAGCCCCAGCATTTT; CDR3aa: CASSFTGRDQPQHF; v_gene: TRBV7-2; d_gene: NA; j_gene: TRBJ1-5; abundance: few
CDR3nt: TGTGCCAGCAGCCCTACTAGCGGGGGGGTCTACAATGAGCAGTTCTTC; CDR3aa: CASSPTSGGVYNEQFF; v_gene: TRBV3-1/TRBV3-2; d_gene: TRBD2; j_gene: TRBJ2-1; abundance: NA
CDR3nt: TGTGCCAGCAGCGAGAGAGAAGACAGCTACAATGAGCAGTTCTTC; CDR3aa: CASSEREDSYNEQFF; v_gene: TRBV7-9; d_gene: NA; j_gene: TRBJ2-1; abundance: few
CDR3nt: TGTGCCAGCAGCCCCGAGGTGGAGACCCAGTACTTC; CDR3aa: CASSPEVETQYF; v_gene: TRBV7-2; d_gene: NA; j_gene: TRBJ2-5; abundance: once
CDR3nt: TGTGCCAGCAGCTATAGGGACAGGGGCTACTATGGCTACACCTTC; CDR3aa: CASSYRDRGYYGYTF; v_gene: TRBV13; d_gene: TRBD1; j_gene: TRBJ1-2; abundance: NA
CDR3nt: TGTGCCAGCAGCGCAAAGCGGGGGGCGACAGATACGCAGTATTTT; CDR3aa: CASSAKRGATDTQYF; v_gene: TRBV13; d_gene: TRBD2; j_gene: TRBJ2-3; abundance: NA
CDR3nt: TGTGCCAGCAACGGACAGGTAAATCAGCCCCAGCATTTT; CDR3aa: CASNGQVNQPQHF; v_gene: TRBV6-5; d_gene: TRBD1; j_gene: TRBJ1-5; abundance: NA
CDR3nt: TGTGCCAGCTCACCACGGGGAGGCTCTGGGGCCAACGTCCTGACTTTC; CDR3aa: CASSPRGGSGANVLTF; v_gene: TRBV18; d_gene: NA; j_gene: TRBJ2-6; abundance: NA
CDR3nt: TGTGCCAGCAGCCCCTTTACGGATGGCTACACCTTC; CDR3aa: CASSPFTDGYTF; v_gene: TRBV7-6; d_gene: NA; j_gene: TRBJ1-2; abundance: NA
CDR3nt: TGCAGCGTTGGCAGGGGCCTCCAAGAGACCCAGTACTTC; CDR3aa: CSVGRGLQETQYF; v_gene: TRBV29-1; d_gene: NA; j_gene: TRBJ2-5; abundance: NA
CDR3nt: TGCGCCAGCAGCTTGGACAGGGAAGGAGGCGAGCAGTACTTC; CDR3aa: CASSLDREGGEQYF; v_gene: TRBV5-1; d_gene: NA; j_gene: TRBJ2-7; abundance: NA
CDR3nt: TGTGCCAGCAGCCCCGGGAGATATAGCAATCAGCCCCAGCATTTT; CDR3aa: CASSPGRYSNQPQHF; v_gene: TRBV7-2; d_gene: NA; j_gene: TRBJ1-5; abundance: few